This T cell receptor (beta chain) was recorded in a study of cytomegalovirus exposure and HLA in healthy donors. Across the whole study: One earlier analysis, a look at roughly 170 million T cells, found 100 million to 130 million unique TCR beta sequences. Whole-study results and caveats: According to a later analysis, donors in an Asian-associated ancestry cluster reportedly had fewer N-insertions than the approximately 620-donor mean. It was only CMV serostatus that was available as immune exposure information. A later analysis associated 16,951 TCR beta sequences with HLA alleles at a 0.05 false discovery rate.

Researchers ran the PCR with 60 Vbeta and 13 Jbeta primers. The table came from immunoSEQ multiplex PCR; TCRdb's copy has only in-frame clones and leaves some out. The sample shows 150,000 to 200,000 clones, 70% to 80% of them seen only once. A word on this clone: Its cognate antigen is unknown.

Trimming cost V 3 bases and J 3 bases, with 12 bases left between them. CDR3 length: 14 amino acids. Germline CDR1 reads SQVTM; CDR2 reads ANQGSEA. The receptor was isolated from a woman aged 40 to 50 in good health and CMV-seronegative. This chain links TRBV29-1 with TRBJ1-3, with D possibly TRBD1 on 5 matching bases. The specimen sequenced was PBMCs. DNA of the CDR3: TGCAGCGTTGATACAGGAGTGGATGGAAACACCATATATTTT. Amino acid sequence: CSVDTGVDGNTIYF. The whole variable domain, remainder taken from reference TRBV29-1 and TRBJ1-3, is SAVISQKPSRDICQRGTSLTIQCQVDSQVTMMFWYRQQPGQSLTLIATANQGSEATYESGFVIDKFPISRPNLTFSTLTVSNMSPEDSSIYLCSVDTGVDGNTIYFGEGSWLTVV.